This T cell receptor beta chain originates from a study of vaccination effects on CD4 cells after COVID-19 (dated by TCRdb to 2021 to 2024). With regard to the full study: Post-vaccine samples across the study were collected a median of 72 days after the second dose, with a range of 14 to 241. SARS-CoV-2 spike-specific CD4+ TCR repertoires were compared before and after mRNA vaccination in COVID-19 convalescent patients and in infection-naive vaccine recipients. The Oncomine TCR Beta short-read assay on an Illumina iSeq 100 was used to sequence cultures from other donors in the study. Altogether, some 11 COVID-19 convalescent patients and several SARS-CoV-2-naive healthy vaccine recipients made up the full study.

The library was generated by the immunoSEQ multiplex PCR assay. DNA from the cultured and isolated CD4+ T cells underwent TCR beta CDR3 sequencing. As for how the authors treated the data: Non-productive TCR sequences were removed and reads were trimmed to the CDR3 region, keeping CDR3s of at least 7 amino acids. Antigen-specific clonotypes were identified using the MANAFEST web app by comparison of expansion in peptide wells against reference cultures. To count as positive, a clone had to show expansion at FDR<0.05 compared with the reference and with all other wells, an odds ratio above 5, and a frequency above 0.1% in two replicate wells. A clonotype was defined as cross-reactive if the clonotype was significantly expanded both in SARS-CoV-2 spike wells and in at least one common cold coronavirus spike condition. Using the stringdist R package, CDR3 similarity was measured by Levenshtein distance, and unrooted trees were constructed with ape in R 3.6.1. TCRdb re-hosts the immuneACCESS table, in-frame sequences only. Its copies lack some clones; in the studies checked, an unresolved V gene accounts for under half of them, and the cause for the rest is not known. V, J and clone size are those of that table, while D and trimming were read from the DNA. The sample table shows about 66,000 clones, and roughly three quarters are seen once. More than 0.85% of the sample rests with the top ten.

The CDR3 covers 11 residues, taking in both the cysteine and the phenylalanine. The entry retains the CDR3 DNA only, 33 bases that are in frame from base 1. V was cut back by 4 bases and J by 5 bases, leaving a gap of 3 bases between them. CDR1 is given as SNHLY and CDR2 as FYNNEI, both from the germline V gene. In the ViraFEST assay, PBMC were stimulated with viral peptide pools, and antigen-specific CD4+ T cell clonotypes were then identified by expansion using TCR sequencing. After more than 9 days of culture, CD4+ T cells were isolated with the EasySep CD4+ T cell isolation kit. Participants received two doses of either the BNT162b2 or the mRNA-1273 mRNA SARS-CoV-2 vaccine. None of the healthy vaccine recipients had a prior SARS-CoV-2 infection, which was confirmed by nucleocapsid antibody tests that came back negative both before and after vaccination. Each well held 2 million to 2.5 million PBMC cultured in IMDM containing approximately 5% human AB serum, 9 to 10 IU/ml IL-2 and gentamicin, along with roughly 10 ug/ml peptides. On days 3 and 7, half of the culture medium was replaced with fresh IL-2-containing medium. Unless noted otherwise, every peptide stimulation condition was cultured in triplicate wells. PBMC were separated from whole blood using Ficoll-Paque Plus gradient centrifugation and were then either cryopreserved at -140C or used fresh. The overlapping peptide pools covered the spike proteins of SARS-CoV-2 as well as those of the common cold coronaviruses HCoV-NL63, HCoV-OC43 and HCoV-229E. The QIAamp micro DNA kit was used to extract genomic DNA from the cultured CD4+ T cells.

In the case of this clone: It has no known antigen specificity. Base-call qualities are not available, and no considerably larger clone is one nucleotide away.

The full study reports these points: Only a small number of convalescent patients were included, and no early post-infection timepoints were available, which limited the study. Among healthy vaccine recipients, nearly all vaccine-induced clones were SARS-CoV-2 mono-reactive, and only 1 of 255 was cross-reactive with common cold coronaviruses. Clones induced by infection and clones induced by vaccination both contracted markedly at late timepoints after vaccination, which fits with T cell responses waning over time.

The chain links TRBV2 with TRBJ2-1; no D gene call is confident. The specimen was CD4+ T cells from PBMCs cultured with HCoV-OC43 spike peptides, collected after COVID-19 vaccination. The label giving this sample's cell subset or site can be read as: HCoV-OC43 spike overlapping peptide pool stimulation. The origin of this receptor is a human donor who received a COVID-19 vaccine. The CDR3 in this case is CASSGHNEQFF. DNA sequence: TGTGCCAGCAGTGGTCACAATGAGCAGTTCTTC.